This T cell receptor (beta chain) is from a study of lymphopenia after photon versus proton radiotherapy (dated by TCRdb to the late 2010s). Study-level background: The immunological effects of photon versus proton radiation therapy were compared in patients with gastrointestinal tumors who developed high-grade lymphopenia. The 20 patients in the cohort had gastrointestinal tumors, were treated with either photon or proton therapy, and subsequently developed lymphopenia. The goal of the study was to characterize the differences between the two radiation modalities in how they affect the immune system.

Broad study findings and their caveats: The survival association was assessed only in patients who died, and better survival with proton therapy was presented by the authors as a possibility rather than a demonstrated result. During treatment, patients who received photon therapy lost naive T cells and TCR diversity and gained effector/memory populations, whereas patients who received proton therapy remained relatively stable. Among patients across the cohort who died, overall survival time showed an inverse correlation with a larger post-nadir drop in TCR diversity. After the lymphocyte count nadir, photon-treated repertoires showed oligoclonal expansion, especially of CD8+ Temra cells, which drove the drop in diversity.

About this clone: This receptor's antigen is unknown. No base quality values were provided; no much bigger clone lies one nucleotide off.

The library came from the immunoSEQ multiplex PCR assay. T cell repertoires were profiled with deep sequencing of rearranged TCR beta loci together with multiparametric flow cytometry. TCRdb's version of the immuneACCESS table is confined to in-frame rearrangements and falls short of the full clone set. An unresolved V gene accounts for under half of the shortfall where checked; the remainder is of unknown origin. This sample has tens of thousands of clones in its table, and about 94% of those were observed once. About 0.72% of the sample is taken by the ten largest. Trimming takes 11 bases off V and 9 bases off J; junction bases not matched to a gene: 8. The CDR3, from cysteine to phenylalanine, totals 11 residues. Of the read, only the CDR3 DNA is kept; its 33 bases are in frame from base 1. The germline V gene gives CDR1 as MDHEN and CDR2 as SYDVKM.

The clonotype comes from a woman between 50 and 59 years old with cholangiocarcinoma. The sequence is built from TRBV28 and TRBJ1-1; 8 central bases correspond to TRBD1. The source was peripheral blood, collected from a patient treated with photon-based radiotherapy. The encoded CDR3 is CAGITGGKAFF. The nucleotides read TGTGCCGGAATAACAGGGGGGAAAGCTTTCTTT.